The present T cell receptor (beta chain) was sequenced within a study of blood T cells in healthy people across ages. Study findings and constraints: Per million T cells, TCR beta diversity dropped roughly linearly as age increased.

Through a sample-barcoded 5' primer and a J-beta primer mix, a second PCR was run for roughly 6 to 11 cycles. Each CDR3 protein gets one entry after TCRdb re-called the 5' RACE reads with MiXCR. The repertoire includes about 760,000 distinct CDR3 sequences, around a quarter of them detected once, and 9% to 9.5% sits in the top ten. Germline V gives CDR1 LNHNV, CDR2 YYDKDF (reference sequence). CDR3 length: 15 amino acids. The V end lost 3 bases, the J end lost 0 bases, and 9 bases lay between the germline ends. As to this clonotype: Its antigen is unidentified.

The sample providers were healthy Caucasian people from Russia, aged roughly 6 to 95. Per sample, no less than 5 micrograms of total RNA were extracted. These same data were also listed under a study on T cells of mothers and their children. This second study notes: Over 8.5 million TCR beta CDR3 reads were obtained from each mother, and about 3 million from each child.

The chain recombines TRBV15 with TRBJ2-1, with D hard to call. Sequencing used blood. This clonotype was obtained from a boy aged 5-17 years in good health. The CDR3 region has the DNA TGTGCCACCAGCAGCACAGTCAGCTCCTACAATGAGCAGTTCTTC. This encodes CATSSTVSSYNEQFF.